This entry describes one T cell receptor beta chain. Donation came from healthy HIV-negative adults that had no recent acute infections or vaccinations. V shed 6 bases, J shed 6 bases, and the junction held 8 bases outside the gene matches. CDR3 size: 16 residues. Germline V CDR1 and CDR2: SNHLY, FYNNEI. The sample is drawn from a study of shared clonotypes between healthy human individuals. DNA at 150 to 250 ng, around 30,000 T cell genomes, went into sorted-subset replicate PCRs. Data came from immunoSEQ multiplex PCR; TCRdb stores just in-frame clones and leaves some out. Of a few million clones listed, approximately 93% are singletons.

This receptor was taken from a man aged 18 to 29 in good health. Some clones in this sample may be carry-over from other donors' samples. Source material: naive CD4+ T cells from PBMCs. The sample's subset: CD45RA+ positively selected. This chain uses TRBV2 with TRBJ2-2; TRBD2 aligns across 12 bases. The CDR3 bases are TGTGCCAGCAGGGCGACTAGCGGGAGTAAGGCCGGGGAGCTGTTTTTT. Translation: CASRATSGSKAGELFF.